Listed below are T cell receptor beta chains from one sample, sequenced in a study of beta chain features in type 1 diabetes. Produced via immunoSEQ multiplex PCR; TCRdb's table is partial and in-frame only. The sample gives over 120,000 clones, 10% to 15% of which show up once; under 1.5% is in the top ten. The sequenced sample was central memory CD4+ T cells from blood. The receptors stem from a man aged 18 to 29 with type 1 diabetes. CDR3s include the opening cysteine and the closing phenylalanine or tryptophan. Fields, in order: V gene, clone size, D gene, J gene, CDR3 DNA, CDR3 protein. The D gene is left open where the match is weak. Only some rows state a clone size, as once, few, many or a class for expanded clones.

V: TRBV11-2; size: once; D: TRBD1; J: TRBJ1-1; DNA: TGTGCCAGCAGCTTAGGGACAGGGTTTATGAACACTGAAGCTTTCTTT; CDR3: CASSLGTGFMNTEAFF
V: TRBV29-1; size: few; D: NA; J: TRBJ2-7; DNA: TGCAGCGTTGAATTGGCTATTGGGGGGAACGAGCAGTACTTC; CDR3: CSVELAIGGNEQYF
V: TRBV7-9; size: NA; D: TRBD1; J: TRBJ1-1; DNA: TGTGCCAGCAGCGCCCAAACCGGGACAGGGGAAGCTTTCTTT; CDR3: CASSAQTGTGEAFF
V: TRBV28; size: NA; D: NA; J: TRBJ2-3; DNA: TGTGCCAGCAGTTTATCAGGGAGTCGCACAGATACGCAGTATTTT; CDR3: CASSLSGSRTDTQYF
V: TRBV19; size: many; D: NA; J: TRBJ2-3; DNA: TGTGCCAGTAGTCCCGGGGACCGCCGCACAGATACGCAGTATTTT; CDR3: CASSPGDRRTDTQYF
V: TRBV2; size: NA; D: TRBD1; J: TRBJ2-4; DNA: TGTGCCAGCAGTTTGGGACAGGGGGCTTCCAAAAACATTCAGTACTTC; CDR3: CASSLGQGASKNIQYF
V: TRBV6-1; size: NA; D: NA; J: TRBJ1-4; DNA: TGTGCCAGCAGTGAAGCAGGGAGTAGGGAAAAACTGTTTTTT; CDR3: CASSEAGSREKLFF
V: TRBV21-1; size: NA; D: NA; J: TRBJ1-6; DNA: TGTGCCAGCAGCAAGGGTGGGACAGCAACAAATTCACCCCTCCACTTT; CDR3: CASSKGGTATNSPLHF
V: TRBV7-9; size: NA; D: NA; J: TRBJ1-1; DNA: TGTGCCAGCAGCTTAGTCCCCGAAGGGATCACTGAAGCTTTCTTT; CDR3: CASSLVPEGITEAFF
V: TRBV27; size: NA; D: NA; J: TRBJ1-5; DNA: TGTGCCAGCAGAGGGGGGGCTGGGCAGCCCCAGCATTTT; CDR3: CASRGGAGQPQHF
V: TRBV28; size: NA; D: NA; J: TRBJ1-2; DNA: TGTGCCACCCGGGGAAGATTTTATGGCTACACCTTC; CDR3: CATRGRFYGYTF
V: TRBV11-2; size: NA; D: TRBD1; J: TRBJ2-7; DNA: TGTGCCAGCAGCTTAGCTGGGACAGACTCCTACGAGCAGTACTTC; CDR3: CASSLAGTDSYEQYF
V: TRBV4-1; size: few; D: TRBD2; J: TRBJ2-3; DNA: TGCGCCAGCAGCCAAGATCCCCTAGCGGGGGGTGATACGCAGTATTTT; CDR3: CASSQDPLAGGDTQYF
V: TRBV7-9; size: NA; D: NA; J: TRBJ1-4; DNA: TGTGCCAGCAGAACGACGGTGGCTGAAAAACTGTTTTTT; CDR3: CASRTTVAEKLFF
V: TRBV28; size: few; D: TRBD1; J: TRBJ1-6; DNA: TGTGCCAGCAGTTTGGTGGACAGGGATGATTCACCCCTCCACTTT; CDR3: CASSLVDRDDSPLHF
V: TRBV7-9; size: NA; D: TRBD1; J: TRBJ1-2; DNA: TGTGCCAGCAGCTCAGACGACAGGGTCTTCGGCTACACCTTC; CDR3: CASSSDDRVFGYTF
V: TRBV7-9; size: few; D: NA; J: TRBJ1-1; DNA: TGTGCCAGCAGCCCTCGTCTTAGGACAGTAAAGAACACTGAAGCTTTCTTT; CDR3: CASSPRLRTVKNTEAFF
V: TRBV5-1; size: few; D: NA; J: TRBJ2-7; DNA: TGCGCCAGCAGCTTGGATACAGGAACCTACGAGCAGTACTTC; CDR3: CASSLDTGTYEQYF
V: TRBV5-8; size: NA; D: NA; J: TRBJ2-7; DNA: TGTGCCAGCAGCTTGGCTACCACCGGCTACGAGCAGTACTTC; CDR3: CASSLATTGYEQYF
V: TRBV25-1; size: NA; D: TRBD2; J: TRBJ2-3; DNA: TGTGCCAGCAGTGAAGCTAGCGGGGGAGTCGCAGATACGCAGTATTTT; CDR3: CASSEASGGVADTQYF
V: TRBV6-5; size: NA; D: NA; J: TRBJ2-2; DNA: TGTGCCAGCAGTCGGGACACCGTAGGTTCCGGGGAGCTGTTTTTT; CDR3: CASSRDTVGSGELFF
V: TRBV28; size: NA; D: NA; J: TRBJ2-6; DNA: TGTGCCAGCTTCTCTGGGGCCAACGTCCTGACTTTC; CDR3: CASFSGANVLTF
V: TRBV28; size: NA; D: TRBD1; J: TRBJ1-1; DNA: TGTGCCAGCAGTTTCTCAGGGGGCGGGAACACTGAAGCTTTCTTT; CDR3: CASSFSGGGNTEAFF
V: TRBV7-2; size: few; D: NA; J: TRBJ2-1; DNA: TGTGCCAGCAGCTCCCCCGCGGGACCGGAGTACTACAATGAGCAGTTCTTC; CDR3: CASSSPAGPEYYNEQFF
V: TRBV19; size: NA; D: NA; J: TRBJ1-1; DNA: TGTGCCAGTACCCCGTGGACGTACACTGAAGCTTTCTTT; CDR3: CASTPWTYTEAFF
V: TRBV30; size: few; D: NA; J: TRBJ1-1; DNA: TGTGCCTGGACAGGGTTTATGAACACTGAAGCTTTCTTT; CDR3: CAWTGFMNTEAFF
V: TRBV4-1; size: many; D: NA; J: TRBJ2-1; DNA: TGCGCCAGCAGCCAAGATTTACAGGACGCATCCTACAATGAGCAGTTCTTC; CDR3: CASSQDLQDASYNEQFF
V: TRBV18; size: many; D: NA; J: TRBJ2-3; DNA: TGTGCCAGCTCACGGACTTACACCACAGATACGCAGTATTTT; CDR3: CASSRTYTTDTQYF
V: TRBV27; size: NA; D: NA; J: TRBJ2-1; DNA: TGTGCCAGTTCGACGGATTACAATGAGCAGTTCTTC; CDR3: CASSTDYNEQFF
V: TRBV28; size: few; D: TRBD2; J: TRBJ2-2; DNA: TGTGCCAGCAGTCCTAGCGGGGGGGCCGATGGGACCGGGGAGCTGTTTTTT; CDR3: CASSPSGGADGTGELFF
V: TRBV9; size: few; D: TRBD1; J: TRBJ1-1; DNA: TGTGCCAGCAGCGTAGCCCACAGGGGACAAACTGAAGCTTTCTTT; CDR3: CASSVAHRGQTEAFF
V: TRBV21-1; size: few; D: NA; J: TRBJ1-4; DNA: TGTGCCAGCAGCACAAGAAAGGGGCCTGTTAATGAAAAACTGTTTTTT; CDR3: CASSTRKGPVNEKLFF
V: TRBV7-8; size: once; D: NA; J: TRBJ1-6; DNA: TGTGCCAGCAGCTTAGTCCGGGATCATGGTTCACCCCTCCACTTT; CDR3: CASSLVRDHGSPLHF
V: TRBV6-5; size: few; D: NA; J: TRBJ2-3; DNA: TGTGCCAGCAGTCCGGATCCGAACACAGATACGCAGTATTTT; CDR3: CASSPDPNTDTQYF
V: TRBV2; size: NA; D: TRBD1; J: TRBJ2-1; DNA: TGTGCCAGCAGAACTAAGGGACAGTCCTACAATGAGCAGTTCTTC; CDR3: CASRTKGQSYNEQFF
V: TRBV29-1; size: few; D: NA; J: TRBJ2-3; DNA: TGCAGCGTTCCCGACAGGAGCTCCACAGATACGCAGTATTTT; CDR3: CSVPDRSSTDTQYF
V: TRBV30; size: NA; D: NA; J: TRBJ1-3; DNA: TGTGCCTGGACTCGTTCCAAAGGAAACACCATATATTTT; CDR3: CAWTRSKGNTIYF
V: TRBV7-2; size: NA; D: NA; J: TRBJ2-7; DNA: TGTGCCAGCAGGGCTCCGGCCTCACTGGGCTACGAGCAGTACTTC; CDR3: CASRAPASLGYEQYF
V: TRBV29-1; size: NA; D: NA; J: TRBJ1-1; DNA: TGCAGCGCCGTGGTGGTCCCAGCGAACACTGAAGCTTTCTTT; CDR3: CSAVVVPANTEAFF
V: TRBV9; size: NA; D: TRBD2; J: TRBJ2-3; DNA: TGTGCCAGCAGCCCCCGGGGGGGGAAGACAGATACGCAGTATTTT; CDR3: CASSPRGGKTDTQYF
V: TRBV5-4; size: NA; D: NA; J: TRBJ1-1; DNA: TGTGCCAGCAGCCTCGGGGGTGGGACTGAAGCTTTCTTT; CDR3: CASSLGGGTEAFF
V: TRBV6-6; size: NA; D: NA; J: TRBJ2-3; DNA: TGTGCCAGCAGTTTCATCATGGATACGCAGTATTTT; CDR3: CASSFIMDTQYF
V: TRBV5-6; size: few; D: NA; J: TRBJ2-3; DNA: TGTGCCAGCAGCCCACCCGCGTCCACAGATACGCAGTATTTT; CDR3: CASSPPASTDTQYF
V: TRBV14; size: few; D: NA; J: TRBJ1-2; DNA: TGTGCCAGCAGCCAAGGGGAAGGCGGAGCCTATGGCTACACCTTC; CDR3: CASSQGEGGAYGYTF
V: TRBV6-6; size: NA; D: NA; J: TRBJ1-1; DNA: TGTGCTACGGGGACTGAAGCTTTCTTT; CDR3: CATGTEAFF
V: TRBV27; size: few; D: NA; J: TRBJ1-6; DNA: TGTGCCAGCAGTTTTGGGGCCGTCTCCTATAATTCACCCCTCCACTTT; CDR3: CASSFGAVSYNSPLHF
V: TRBV4-2; size: medium-sized; D: NA; J: TRBJ2-3; DNA: TGTGCCAGCAGCCAAGACGGCCCCGGGGGAACCACAGATACGCAGTATTTT; CDR3: CASSQDGPGGTTDTQYF
V: TRBV4-2; size: NA; D: NA; J: TRBJ2-7; DNA: TGTGCCAGCAGCCAAGGGGGATCGTCCTACGAGCAGTACTTC; CDR3: CASSQGGSSYEQYF
V: TRBV5-4; size: few; D: NA; J: TRBJ2-3; DNA: TGTGCCAGCAGCTTACCCCACACAGATACGCAGTATTTT; CDR3: CASSLPHTDTQYF
V: TRBV27; size: NA; D: NA; J: TRBJ1-6; DNA: TGTGCCAGCAAATTCAGTATTAGCTCCTATAATTCACCCCTCCACTTT; CDR3: CASKFSISSYNSPLHF
V: TRBV2; size: NA; D: NA; J: TRBJ1-2; DNA: TGTGCCAGCAGTCCGGACAGCAACTATGGCTACACCTTC; CDR3: CASSPDSNYGYTF
V: TRBV25-1; size: NA; D: NA; J: TRBJ1-6; DNA: TGTGCCAGCAGACGGATGAGCTCCTATAATTCACCCCTCCACTTT; CDR3: CASRRMSSYNSPLHF
V: TRBV5-1; size: few; D: NA; J: TRBJ1-1; DNA: TGCGCCAGCACCCTCTCAACAGTGAACACTGAAGCTTTCTTT; CDR3: CASTLSTVNTEAFF